This entry lists 2 T cell receptor beta chains sequenced from one sample in a study of metastatic and nonmetastatic thyroid tumors. TCRdb recomputed clones from the PCR reads via MiXCR. The top ten hold approximately 3.1% of the sample, which has 40,000 to 55,000 clones, approximately 17% seen once. No treatment of any kind had been given to any patient before thyroid surgery. The sample comprised blood. The origin of the receptors is a female donor with papillary thyroid cancer or a benign thyroid nodule (not recorded which). Some clones in this sample may be carry-over from other donors' samples.

This clone was recorded at least ten times. The genes are TRBV6-1 and TRBJ2-7; TRBD1 might be the D (6 bases). CDR1 and CDR2 from the germline V gene are MNHNS and SASEGT. V was trimmed by 2 bases and J by 2 bases, leaving 16 bases between them. The CDR3 is made up of 16 amino acids. DNA of the CDR3: TGTGCCAGCAGTGAACTGGACAGCTTAACCACCTACGAGCAGTACTTC. Translation gives CASSELDSLTTYEQYF.

This clone showed up many times. The CDR3 DNA reads as TGTGCCAGCAGCGGGACTAGCGGGAGGCTTTACGAGCAGTACTTC. Translation: CASSGTSGRLYEQYF. This sequence joins TRBV2 and TRBJ2-7; 15 bases align to TRBD2. The ends lost 6 bases at V and 4 bases at J; junction bases unmatched: 4. The CDR3 totals 15 residues. In germline, CDR1 is SNHLY, CDR2 FYNNEI. The variable domain in full, with the rest retrieved from reference TRBV2 and TRBJ2-7, is EPEVTQTPSHQVTQMGQEVILRCVPISNHLYFYWYRQILGQKVEFLVSFYNNEISEKSEIFDDQFSVERPDGSNFTLKIRSTKLEDSAMYFCASSGTSGRLYEQYFGPGTRLTVT.